These 23 T cell receptor beta chains share one sample of origin, sequenced in a study of cytomegalovirus exposure and HLA in healthy donors. This PCR relied on a set of 60 Vbeta primers and 13 Jbeta primers. Clones were read by immunoSEQ multiplex PCR, and TCRdb kept only the in-frame ones, dropping some. The data show tens of thousands of clones, just under 70% seen once. The sample was PBMCs. These receptors were taken from a man aged 45-65 years in good health and CMV-seronegative.

V gene TRBV4-3 combines with J gene TRBJ2-3, with no clear D. This CDR3 comprises 14 residues. The ends were cut back, 0 bases at V and 2 bases at J, with 6 bases in the middle. CDR1 LGHNA and CDR2 YSLEER come from the germline V gene. The CDR3 DNA is TGCGCCAGCAGCCAAGATTGGGCCACAGATACGCAGTATTTT. Translated, it gives CASSQDWATDTQYF.

The chain recombines TRBV5-4 with TRBJ2-1; 10 bases are a match to TRBD2. The ends lost 4 bases at V and 1 base at J; junction bases unmatched: 5. The CDR3 is 16 amino acids. Germline V gene data show CDR1 as SGHNT and CDR2 as YYREEE (reference sequence). The CDR3 sequence: CASSRVTSGSYNEQFF. Written as DNA, the CDR3 is TGTGCCAGCAGCCGGGTGACTAGCGGGTCCTACAATGAGCAGTTCTTC.

This clone has a single count. The V and J genes are TRBV30 and TRBJ1-3; D gene uncertain. V was clipped by 0 bases and J by 3 bases, with 9 bases between them. The CDR3 contains 14 residues. The germline CDR1 and CDR2 sequences are GTSNPN and SVGIG (reference sequence). DNA for the CDR3: TGTGCCTGGAGTGTTTGGCCCCTTGGAAACACCATATATTTT. Amino acid sequence: CAWSVWPLGNTIYF.

The J gene is TRBJ2-5, the V gene TRBV30; D is perhaps TRBD1 or TRBD2 (9 bases each). Germline CDR1 reads GTSNPN; CDR2 reads SVGIG (reference sequence). The CDR3 has 17 amino acids. Trimming stripped 7 bases from V and 5 bases from J, with 29 bases between. In DNA, the CDR3 is TGTGCCTTAAACAGGGGGCGGGTAGCGGGGGATTCGGAGACCCAGTACTTC. Its protein product is CALNRGRVAGDSETQYF.

V is TRBV5-4 and J is TRBJ1-1, with D possibly being TRBD1 (5 bases). Germline loops: CDR1 SGHNT, CDR2 YYREEE (reference sequence). V was trimmed by 1 base and J by 1 base, leaving 8 bases between them. There are 14 residues in the CDR3. DNA of the CDR3: TGTGCCAGCAGCTTGCGCGGGGGGAACACTGAAGCTTTCTTT. Protein sequence: CASSLRGGNTEAFF.

A few counts support this clone. The rearrangement joins TRBV4-1 to TRBJ2-3; 10 nucleotides match TRBD2. The CDR3 runs 16 residues. V was clipped by 8 bases and J by 4 bases; unmatched bases: 12. Germline CDR1 reads MGHRA; CDR2 reads YSYEKL. This CDR3 is CASRVGLAGASDTQYF. The DNA for the CDR3 is TGCGCCAGCCGAGTCGGCCTAGCGGGAGCGTCAGATACGCAGTATTTT.

The chain combines TRBV5-1 with TRBJ2-1; TRBD1 agrees at 7 bases. In germline, CDR1 is SGHRS, CDR2 YFSETQ. The CDR3 sequence is 19 residues long. The V gene end was trimmed by 4 bases and the J gene end by 0 bases; junction bases not matched to a gene: 16. CDR3 in DNA: TGCGCCAGCAGCCCATCCGCCGACAGGGCTCGGAGCTCCTACAATGAGCAGTTCTTC. Protein: CASSPSADRARSSYNEQFF.

This sequence joins TRBV6-5 and TRBJ2-7; 8 nucleotides line up with TRBD2. Germline V gene sequence: CDR1 MNHEY, CDR2 SVGAGI. There are 16 residues in the CDR3. Trimming took 1 base from V and 6 from J; bases not matched to a gene: 11. CDR3 loop: CASSYCGRKGLCEQYV. As DNA, the CDR3 is TGTGCCAGCAGTTACTGCGGGAGGAAGGGTCTGTGCGAGCAGTACGTC.

The count of this clone is one. Sequence at one end of the junction differs from germline and may be a read error. Other DNA sequences of this sample code for an identical CDR3. The J gene is TRBJ1-1, the V gene TRBV6-5; TRBD1 matches at 11 bases. Germline assignment: CDR1 MNHEY and CDR2 SVGAGI. The length of the CDR3 is 15 residues. The CDR3 DNA sequence: TGTGCCAGCAGGGGAAGGGACAGGGGGAACACTGAAGCCTTCTTT. Translated: CASRGRDRGNTEAFF.

This clone was observed a handful of times. The chain is built from TRBV7-8 and TRBJ2-7, with TRBD1 identical over 7 bases. CDR1 is SGHVS, CDR2 FQNEAQ, per germline. CDR3 length: 15 residues. J lost 4 bases, V lost 5 bases, and 11 bases had no gene match. As DNA, the CDR3 is TGTGCCAGCAGCGAATACCGGGACAGATCGTACGAGCAGTACGTC. Its protein product is CASSEYRDRSYEQYV.

This chain links TRBV9 with TRBJ2-1, with 8 bases that match TRBD2. Looked up from germline, CDR1 is SGDLS and CDR2 is YYNGEE. The V and J ends lost 2 bases and 6 bases, in that order; junction bases with no gene match: 10. This CDR3 spans 16 amino acids. The CDR3 loop reads CASSVYPGLVGNEQFF. The CDR3 DNA reads as TGTGCCAGCAGCGTCTATCCGGGACTAGTTGGCAATGAGCAGTTCTTC.

This chain uses TRBV11-2 with TRBJ2-7; TRBD2 matches 11 bases. The ends lost 2 bases at V and 4 bases at J; junction bases unmatched: 1. The CDR3 loop spans 14 amino acids. Germline CDR1 and CDR2: SGHAT and FQNNGV. CDR3 nucleotide sequence: TGTGCCAGCAGCTTACTAGCGGGGGGTTACGAGCAGTACTTC. Protein: CASSLLAGGYEQYF.

The V and J genes are TRBV6-5 and TRBJ1-2, with TRBD1 as a possible D gene (5 bases). This CDR3 has 14 amino acids. Trimming left V 3 bases short and J 5 bases short, with 13 bases between. CDR1 and CDR2 from the germline V gene are MNHEY and SVGAGI. In DNA form, the CDR3 reads TGTGCCAGCAGTTATTCGCCAGGGTGGTATGGCTACACCTTC. This translates into CASSYSPGWYGYTF.

This chain uses TRBV28 with TRBJ2-7; D call uncertain. CDR1 and CDR2 (germline): MDHEN, SYDVKM. V was trimmed by 2 bases and J by 9 bases, leaving 8 bases between them. CDR3 length equals 11 residues. The CDR3 sequence: CASSLPPGQYV. CDR3 nucleotide sequence: TGTGCCAGCAGTTTACCACCAGGGCAGTACGTC.

This clone was observed a single time. The chain employs TRBV9 and TRBJ2-5; 7 bases map to TRBD2. The CDR3 is made up of 15 amino acids. Germline V gene data show CDR1 as SGDLS and CDR2 as YYNGEE. Trimming took 0 bases from V and 3 from J; bases not matched to a gene: 5. In DNA form, the CDR3 reads TGTGCCAGCAGCGTAGAGGGGAGGGTAGAAGAGACCCAGTACTTC. It translates to CASSVEGRVEETQYF. Full variable domain (rest looked up from reference TRBV9 and TRBJ2-5): DSGVTQTPKHLITATGQRVTLRCSPRSGDLSVYWYQQSLDQGLQFLIQYYNGEERAKGNILERFSAQQFPDLHSELNLSSLELGDSALYFCASSVEGRVEETQYFGPGTRLLVL.

This clone was recorded a few times. This chain links TRBV4-2 with TRBJ2-2, with D perhaps TRBD2 (5 bases). The V end was cut by 3 bases, the J end by 0 bases, with 14 bases between. The CDR3 runs 17 residues. Germline assignment: CDR1 LGHNA and CDR2 YNFKEQ. The CDR3 spells CASSQEADFANTGELFF. In nucleotides, the CDR3 is TGTGCCAGCAGCCAGGAGGCTGATTTCGCGAACACCGGGGAGCTGTTTTTT.

The V call is TRBV6-6, the J call TRBJ2-7; D is undetermined. The CDR3 has 16 residues. The V gene's germline CDR1 is MNHNY and CDR2 SVGAGI (reference sequence). The V end lost 0 bases, the J end lost 0 bases, and 12 bases lay between the germline ends. The CDR3 here is CASSYSTGKLSYEQYF. The CDR3 region has the DNA TGTGCCAGCAGTTACTCGACTGGCAAGCTCTCCTACGAGCAGTACTTC.

The rearrangement uses TRBV10-3 and TRBJ2-6; D remains ambiguous. Trimming removed 4 bases from V and 0 bases from J, with 7 bases in between. The germline gives CDR1 ENHRY, CDR2 SYGVKD. CDR3 length equals 15 residues. This CDR3 is CAISAEDSGANVLTF. DNA for the CDR3: TGTGCCATCAGTGCCGAGGACTCTGGGGCCAACGTCCTGACTTTC.

The chain couples TRBV29-1 to TRBJ2-7; 7 bases line up with TRBD2. CDR3 length: 12 residues. With V trimmed by 4 bases and J by 7 bases, 7 bases remained unmatched. Germline CDR1 is SQVTM and CDR2 is ANQGSEA. The CDR3 DNA reads as TGCAGCGTTGGGGCGGGGGTTGGGGAGCAGTACGTC. This gives the protein CSVGAGVGEQYV.

The table lists this clone with a few counts. This rearrangement joins TRBV2 to TRBJ2-2; TRBD1 matches 7 bases. The CDR3 runs to 16 residues. The ends lost 7 bases at V and 7 bases at J; junction bases unmatched: 15. CDR1 is SNHLY, CDR2 FYNNEI, per germline. The CDR3 DNA follows: TGTGCCAGCACCTCAAGGGGAAAGGGGGCTGACGGGGAGCTGTTTTTT. It yields the protein CASTSRGKGADGELFF.

The chain uses TRBV18 and TRBJ1-1; D unclear. The CDR3 spans 14 residues. The V end was cut by 3 bases, the J end by 1 base, with 9 bases between. Looked up from germline, CDR1 is KGHSH and CDR2 is LQKENI. The CDR3 DNA is TGTGCCAGCTCACCGAATAGCGGGAACACTGAAGCTTTCTTT. This encodes CASSPNSGNTEAFF.

The rearrangement joins TRBV5-1 to TRBJ1-2; the D is unclear. The CDR3 is 13 residues long. The germline gives CDR1 SGHRS, CDR2 YFSETQ. V lost 0 bases and J 8 bases, leaving 11 bases between the germline ends. The CDR3 nucleotides are TGCGCCAGCAGCTTGGAGTTCGGGTGGGGCTACACCTTC. Translation: CASSLEFGWGYTF.

This clone was recorded once. The CDR3 DNA reads TGTGCCAGCAGCTTGGGCGGGCCGGCCACAGATACGCAGTATTTT. Its translation is CASSLGGPATDTQYF. V is TRBV5-4 and J is TRBJ2-3; D may be TRBD2 (5 bases). With 0 bases removed from V and 2 bases from J, the gap between germline ends came to 10 bases. Per germline, CDR1 SGHNT and CDR2 YYREEE (reference sequence). The CDR3 is 15 amino acids. Full variable domain (rest looked up from reference TRBV5-4 and TRBJ2-3): ETGVTQSPTHLIKTRGQQVTLRCSSQSGHNTVSWYQQALGQGPQFIFQYYREEENGRGNFPPRFSGLQFPNYSSELNVNALELDDSALYLCASSLGGPATDTQYFGPGTRLTVL.